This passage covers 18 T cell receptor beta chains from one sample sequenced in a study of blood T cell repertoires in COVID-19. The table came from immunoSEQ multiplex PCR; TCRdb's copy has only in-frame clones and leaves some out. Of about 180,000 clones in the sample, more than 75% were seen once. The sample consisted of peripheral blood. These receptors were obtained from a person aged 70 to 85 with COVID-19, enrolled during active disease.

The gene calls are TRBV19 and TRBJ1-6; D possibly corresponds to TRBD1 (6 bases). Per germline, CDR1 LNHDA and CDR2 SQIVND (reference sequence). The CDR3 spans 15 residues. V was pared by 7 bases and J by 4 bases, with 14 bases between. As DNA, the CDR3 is TGTGCCAGTACGGCCGGGACAAGTTATAATTCACCCCTCCACTTT. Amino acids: CASTAGTSYNSPLHF.

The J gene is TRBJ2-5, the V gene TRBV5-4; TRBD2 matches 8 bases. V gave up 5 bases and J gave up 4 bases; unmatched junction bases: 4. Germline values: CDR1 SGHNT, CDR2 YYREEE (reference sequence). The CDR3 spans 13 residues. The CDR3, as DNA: TGTGCCAGCAGGTCCGGGGGGGGAGAGACCCAGTACTTC. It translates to CASRSGGGETQYF.

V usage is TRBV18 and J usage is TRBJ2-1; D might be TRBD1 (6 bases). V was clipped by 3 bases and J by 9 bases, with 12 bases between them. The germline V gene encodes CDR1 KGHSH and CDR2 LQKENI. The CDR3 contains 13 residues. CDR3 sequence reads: CASSPGQKIEQFF. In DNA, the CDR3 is TGTGCCAGCTCACCGGGACAAAAGATTGAGCAGTTCTTC. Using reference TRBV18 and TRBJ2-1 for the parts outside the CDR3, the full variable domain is NAGVMQNPRHLVRRRGQEARLRCSPMKGHSHVYWYRQLPEEGLKFMVYLQKENIIDESGMPKERFSAEFPKEGPSILRIQQVVRGDSAAYFCASSPGQKIEQFFGPGTRLTVL.

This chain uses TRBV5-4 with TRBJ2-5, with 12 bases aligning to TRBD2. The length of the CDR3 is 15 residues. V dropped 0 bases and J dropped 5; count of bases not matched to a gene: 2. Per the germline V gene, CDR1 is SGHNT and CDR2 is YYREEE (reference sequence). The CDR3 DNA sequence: TGTGCCAGCAGCTTGGCTAGCGGGAGGGTGGAGACCCAGTACTTC. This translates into CASSLASGRVETQYF.

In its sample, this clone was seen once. The CDR3 nucleotides are TGCGCCAGCAGCCCTCACAGGGGGCTGGAGACCCAGTACTTC. It translates to CASSPHRGLETQYF. The rearrangement joins TRBV5-1 to TRBJ2-5; 9 bases map to TRBD1. The CDR3 loop spans 14 amino acids. Germline values: CDR1 SGHRS, CDR2 YFSETQ. After removal of 4 bases from V and 5 bases from J, the junction contained 6 bases not matched to a gene.

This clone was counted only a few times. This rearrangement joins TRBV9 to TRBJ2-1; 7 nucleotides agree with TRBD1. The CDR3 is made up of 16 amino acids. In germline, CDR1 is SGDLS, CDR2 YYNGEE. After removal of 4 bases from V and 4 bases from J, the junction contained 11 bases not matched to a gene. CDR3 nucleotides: TGTGCCAGCAGCCTCACCGGGACAGCACATTACAATGAGCAGTTCTTC. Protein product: CASSLTGTAHYNEQFF.

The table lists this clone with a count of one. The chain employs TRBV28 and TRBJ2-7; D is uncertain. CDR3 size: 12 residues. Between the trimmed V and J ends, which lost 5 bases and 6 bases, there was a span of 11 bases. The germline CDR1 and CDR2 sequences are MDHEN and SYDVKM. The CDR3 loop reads CASSPELGEQYF. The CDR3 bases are TGTGCCAGCAGTCCCGAACTTGGCGAGCAGTACTTC.

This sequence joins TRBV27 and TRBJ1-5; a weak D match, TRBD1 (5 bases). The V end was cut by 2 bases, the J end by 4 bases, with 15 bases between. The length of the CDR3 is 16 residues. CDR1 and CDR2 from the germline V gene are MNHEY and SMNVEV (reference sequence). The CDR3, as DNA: TGTGCCAGCAGTTTAATCGGGACTGGTAATAATCAGCCCCAGCATTTT. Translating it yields CASSLIGTGNNQPQHF.

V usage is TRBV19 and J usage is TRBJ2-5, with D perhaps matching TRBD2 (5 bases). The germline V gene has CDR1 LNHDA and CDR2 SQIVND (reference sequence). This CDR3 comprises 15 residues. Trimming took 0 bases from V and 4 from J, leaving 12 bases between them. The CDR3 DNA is TGTGCCAGTAGTATAGAAGCTAGCAGCGGAGAGACCCAGTACTTC. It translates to CASSIEASSGETQYF.

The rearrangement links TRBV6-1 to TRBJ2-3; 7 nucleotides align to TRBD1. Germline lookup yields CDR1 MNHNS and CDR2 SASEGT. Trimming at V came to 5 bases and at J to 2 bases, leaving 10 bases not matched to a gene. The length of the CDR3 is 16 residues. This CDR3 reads CASSQGTVLITDTQYF. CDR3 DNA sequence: TGTGCCAGCAGTCAAGGGACAGTTCTGATCACAGATACGCAGTATTTT.

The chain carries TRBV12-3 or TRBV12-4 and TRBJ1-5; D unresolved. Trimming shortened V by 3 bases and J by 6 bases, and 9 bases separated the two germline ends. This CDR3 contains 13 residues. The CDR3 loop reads CASSLAGSQPQHF. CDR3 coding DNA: TGTGCCAGCAGTTTGGCCGGGAGTCAGCCCCAGCATTTT.

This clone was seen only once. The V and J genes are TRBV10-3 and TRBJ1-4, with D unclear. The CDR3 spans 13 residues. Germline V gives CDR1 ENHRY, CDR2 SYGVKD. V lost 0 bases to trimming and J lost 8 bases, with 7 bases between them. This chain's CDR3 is CAISESEGEKLFF. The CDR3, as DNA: TGTGCCATCAGTGAGTCTGAGGGCGAAAAACTGTTTTTT.

CDR3 in DNA: TGTGCCAGCTCACCACGGGGAACGGGGGGTTCCTACGAGCAGTACTTC. It yields the protein CASSPRGTGGSYEQYF. The chain joins TRBV18 to TRBJ2-7, with 7 bases aligning to TRBD2. CDR3 length: 16 residues. Germline V CDR1 and CDR2: KGHSH, LQKENI. Trimming at V came to 1 base and at J to 1 base, leaving 7 bases not matched to a gene.

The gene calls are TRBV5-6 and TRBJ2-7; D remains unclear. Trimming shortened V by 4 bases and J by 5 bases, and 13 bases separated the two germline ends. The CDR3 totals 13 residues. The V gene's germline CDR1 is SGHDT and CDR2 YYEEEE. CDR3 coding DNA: TGTGCCAGCAGCCCCCCTCGGCGGAACGAGCAGTACTTC. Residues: CASSPPRRNEQYF.

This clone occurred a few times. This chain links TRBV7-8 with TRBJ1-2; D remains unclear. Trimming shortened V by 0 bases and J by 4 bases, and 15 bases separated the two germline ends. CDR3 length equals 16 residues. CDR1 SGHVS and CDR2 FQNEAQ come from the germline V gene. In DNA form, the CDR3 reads TGTGCCAGCAGCTTAGCGGGTTTCCCATCTAGCTATGGCTACACCTTC. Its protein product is CASSLAGFPSSYGYTF.

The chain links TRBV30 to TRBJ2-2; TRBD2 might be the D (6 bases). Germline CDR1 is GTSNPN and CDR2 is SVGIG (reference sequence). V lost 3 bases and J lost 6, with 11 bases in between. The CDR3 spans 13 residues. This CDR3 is CAWSRDSAGELFF. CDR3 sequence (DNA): TGTGCCTGGAGCCGGGACTCCGCCGGGGAGCTGTTTTTT.

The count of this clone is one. CDR3 DNA sequence: TGTGCCAGCAGCGCAGGACTAGTCTCCGAGCAGTACTTC. This sequence encodes CASSAGLVSEQYF. The J gene is TRBJ2-7, the V gene TRBV7-6; 7 bases match TRBD2. In germline, CDR1 is SGHVS, CDR2 FNYEAQ. Trimming removed 5 bases from V and 6 bases from J; junction bases left unmatched: 7. CDR3 size: 13 residues.

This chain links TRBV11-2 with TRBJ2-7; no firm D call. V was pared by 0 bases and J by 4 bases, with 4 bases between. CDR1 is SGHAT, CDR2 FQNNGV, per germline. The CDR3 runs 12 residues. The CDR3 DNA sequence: TGTGCCAGCAGCTTAGATACTTACGAGCAGTACTTC. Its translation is CASSLDTYEQYF.